This section outlines one T cell receptor beta chain sequence together with its context. The antigen remains unidentified. The data were taken from a study of Graves' ophthalmopathy and Graves' hyperthyroidism. Study-level findings and limits: Detection in blood was also observed for most expanded thyroid clonotypes above 0.001 frequency.

As the template, RNA transcripts were used to amplify TCR beta CDR3 regions. Second-round multiplex PCR followed a first-round RT-PCR using HTBI primers. TCRdb called the multiplex PCR reads again in MiXCR, with one record for every CDR3 protein. The sample contains over 450,000 distinct CDR3 sequences, roughly an eighth of which appear only once. The specimen was blood. This TCR was recovered from a woman aged 25 to 39 with Graves' ophthalmopathy.

The CDR3 spells CASSPDGYEKLFF. The CDR3 DNA reads TGTGCCAGCAGCCCCGACGGATATGAAAAACTGTTTTTT. The chain uses TRBV11-2 and TRBJ1-4; D not certain. V was shortened by 5 bases and J by 6 bases, with 10 bases between the two germline ends. This CDR3 region has 13 residues. Germline V gene lookup returns CDR1 SGHAT and CDR2 FQNNGV.